Below, one TCR beta chain is given with its context. This CDR3 comprises 14 residues. Germline V lookup: CDR1 LNHNV, CDR2 YYDKDF (reference sequence). V trimming: 3 bases; J trimming: 3 bases; junction bases outside the gene matches: 2. The sample belongs to a study of blood T cell repertoires in COVID-19. Sequencing was performed with immunoSEQ multiplex PCR; in TCRdb, only in-frame clones are kept and a portion is missing. Of around 140,000 clones listed, over 70% are singletons. The sample taken for sequencing was peripheral blood. The rearrangement links TRBV15 to TRBJ2-7; TRBD1 matches at 10 bases. This TCR came from a woman aged 60 to 75 with acute or convalescent COVID-19. The CDR3 reads CATSRRTGGYEQYF. Written as DNA, the CDR3 is TGTGCCACCAGCAGGAGGACAGGGGGCTACGAGCAGTACTTC.